This is a list of T cell receptor beta chains from one sample in a study of T cells expressing NK-cell markers. TCRdb derives one entry per CDR3 protein from the 5' RACE reads, leaving out DNA. Its table records about 150,000 distinct CDR3 sequences. Sequenced input: blood T cells: a sorted CD56 or NKG2C T cell subset, CD4+ or CD8+ T cells, or bulk PBMC T cells (not recorded which). The receptors were gathered from a man aged 18-75 years in good health. Each CDR3 is given with its conserved first and last residue.

J gene: TRBJ2-1; V gene: TRBV2; CDR3 protein: CASSVNKGSYNEQFF
J gene: TRBJ1-1; V gene: TRBV7-9; CDR3 protein: CASSLQNEAFF
J gene: TRBJ2-3; V gene: TRBV7-2; CDR3 protein: CASSPSGLGLDTQYF
J gene: TRBJ2-3; V gene: TRBV6-5; CDR3 protein: CASSSGTSVLDTQYF
J gene: TRBJ2-7; V gene: TRBV14; CDR3 protein: CASSQGRLREQYF
J gene: TRBJ2-2; V gene: TRBV21-1; CDR3 protein: CAIDGTLLNTHNTGELFF
J gene: TRBJ1-1; V gene: TRBV7-9; CDR3 protein: CGPQSRQEILNTEAFF
J gene: TRBJ1-6; V gene: TRBV7-2; CDR3 protein: CASTDGSSYNSPLHF
J gene: TRBJ1-5; V gene: TRBV29-1; CDR3 protein: CSVVLENSNQPQHF
J gene: TRBJ2-1; V gene: TRBV27; CDR3 protein: CASSPQGAQVEQFF
J gene: TRBJ2-1; V gene: TRBV7-9; CDR3 protein: CASRPPLGAYNEQFF
J gene: TRBJ1-2; V gene: TRBV2; CDR3 protein: CASSEDDGADGYTF
J gene: TRBJ2-1; V gene: TRBV20-1; CDR3 protein: CSARDVTGGGAPGNEQFF
J gene: TRBJ2-3; V gene: TRBV7-9; CDR3 protein: CASRGTDTQYF
J gene: TRBJ2-2; V gene: TRBV24-1; CDR3 protein: CATSDWTETNTGELFF
J gene: TRBJ2-1; V gene: TRBV7-6; CDR3 protein: CASSLGTGPWFF
J gene: TRBJ2-2; V gene: TRBV4-2; CDR3 protein: CASSQAFLAGAELFF
J gene: TRBJ2-7; V gene: TRBV7-9; CDR3 protein: CASSPIEPSDTYEQYF
J gene: TRBJ2-2; V gene: TRBV9; CDR3 protein: CASSVDGRPFPFNELFF
J gene: TRBJ2-3; V gene: TRBV11-2; CDR3 protein: CASSLLAGGPEDTQYF
J gene: TRBJ2-1; V gene: TRBV19; CDR3 protein: CASTQLAGGPNEQFF
J gene: TRBJ1-1; V gene: TRBV12-3/TRBV12-4; CDR3 protein: CASSATGGHTEAFF
J gene: TRBJ2-7; V gene: TRBV12-3/TRBV12-4; CDR3 protein: CASSLMLLAGDEQYF
J gene: TRBJ1-6; V gene: TRBV15; CDR3 protein: CATSLTDRGSGSPLHF
J gene: TRBJ1-4; V gene: TRBV7-6; CDR3 protein: CASSLGGNSEKLFF
J gene: TRBJ2-1; V gene: TRBV5-6; CDR3 protein: CASSRVAGYNEQFF
J gene: TRBJ2-2; V gene: TRBV6-1; CDR3 protein: CASSMTWQGAVGTGELFF
J gene: TRBJ2-3; V gene: TRBV10-3; CDR3 protein: CAISRDIPDTQYF
J gene: TRBJ2-1; V gene: TRBV27; CDR3 protein: CASSPDVFYEQFF
J gene: TRBJ1-1; V gene: TRBV7-9; CDR3 protein: CASIQGMGPGNTEAFF
J gene: TRBJ2-7; V gene: TRBV6-5; CDR3 protein: CASSYADRSYEQYF
J gene: TRBJ2-5; V gene: TRBV20-1; CDR3 protein: CSASTGGRQETQYF
J gene: TRBJ2-7; V gene: TRBV4-2; CDR3 protein: CASSTSGGSYEQYF
J gene: TRBJ2-1; V gene: TRBV10-3; CDR3 protein: CAISESDGDNEQFF
J gene: TRBJ2-7; V gene: TRBV12-3/TRBV12-4; CDR3 protein: CASSARTDGYEQYF
J gene: TRBJ1-5; V gene: TRBV7-9; CDR3 protein: CASSLQYQPQHF
J gene: TRBJ2-7; V gene: TRBV6-1; CDR3 protein: CASSVKGEQYF
J gene: TRBJ2-5; V gene: TRBV24-1; CDR3 protein: CATSDPQQGARETQYF
J gene: TRBJ2-5; V gene: TRBV2; CDR3 protein: CATAGTAGETQYF
J gene: TRBJ2-2; V gene: TRBV5-1; CDR3 protein: CASSYGTENTGELFF
J gene: TRBJ1-6; V gene: TRBV5-1; CDR3 protein: CASSRDRGRSLHF